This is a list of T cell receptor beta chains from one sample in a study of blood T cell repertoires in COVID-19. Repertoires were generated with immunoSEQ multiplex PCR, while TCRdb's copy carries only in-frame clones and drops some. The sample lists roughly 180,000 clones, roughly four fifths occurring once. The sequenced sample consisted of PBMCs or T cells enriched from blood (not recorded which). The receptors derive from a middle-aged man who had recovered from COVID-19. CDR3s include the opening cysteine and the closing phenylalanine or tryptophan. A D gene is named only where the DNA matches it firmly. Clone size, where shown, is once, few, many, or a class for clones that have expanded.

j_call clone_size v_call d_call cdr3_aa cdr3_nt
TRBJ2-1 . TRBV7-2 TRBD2 CASSGPGLANEQFF TGTGCCAGCAGCGGACCGGGACTAGCCAATGAGCAGTTCTTC
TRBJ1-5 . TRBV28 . CASSLWLGDQPQHF TGTGCCAGCAGTTTATGGCTCGGTGATCAGCCCCAGCATTTT
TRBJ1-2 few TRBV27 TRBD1 CASSPTGSHYGYTF TGTGCCAGCAGTCCGACAGGGTCTCACTATGGCTACACCTTC
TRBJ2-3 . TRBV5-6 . CASSLGGTSTDTQYF TGTGCCAGCAGCTTGGGCGGGACTAGCACAGATACGCAGTATTTT
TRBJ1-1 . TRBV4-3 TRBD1 CASSQDRGPDTEAFF TGCGCCAGCAGCCAAGACAGGGGGCCGGACACTGAAGCTTTCTTT
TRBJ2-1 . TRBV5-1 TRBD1 CASSLGAGGFNNEQFF TGCGCCAGCAGCTTGGGGGCAGGGGGCTTCAACAATGAGCAGTTCTTC
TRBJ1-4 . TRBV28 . CASSSTAGTNEKLFF TGTGCCAGCAGTAGTACGGCAGGGACAAATGAAAAACTGTTTTTT
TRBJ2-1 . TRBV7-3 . CASSLQSSTVYNEQFF TGTGCCAGCAGCTTACAGTCTAGCACCGTCTACAATGAGCAGTTCTTC
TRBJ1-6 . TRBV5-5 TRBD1 CASSWDRSNSPLHF TGTGCCAGCAGCTGGGACAGGTCTAATTCACCCCTCCACTTT
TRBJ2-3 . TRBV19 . CASSKGPLFTDTQYF TGTGCCAGTAGTAAGGGGCCCCTATTTACAGATACGCAGTATTTT
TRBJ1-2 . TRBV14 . CASSSDINYGYTF TGTGCCAGCAGCTCGGACATTAACTATGGCTACACCTTC
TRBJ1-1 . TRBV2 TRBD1 CASIPRPGGGDTEAFF TGTGCCAGCATCCCCCGGCCAGGGGGCGGTGACACTGAAGCTTTCTTT
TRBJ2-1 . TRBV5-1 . CASSLEANWGTNEQFF TGCGCCAGCAGCTTGGAGGCTAACTGGGGCACAAATGAGCAGTTCTTC
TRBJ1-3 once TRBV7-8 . CASSPRTSTGNTIYF TGTGCCAGCAGCCCCCGGACAAGTACAGGAAACACCATATATTTT
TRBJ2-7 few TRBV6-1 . CASSDTYQGREQYF TGTGCCAGCAGTGATACTTATCAGGGGCGCGAGCAGTACTTC
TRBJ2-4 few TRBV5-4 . CASSLGLAKNIQYF TGTGCCAGCAGCTTGGGACTAGCCAAAAACATTCAGTACTTC
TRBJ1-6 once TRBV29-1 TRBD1 CSARDSSYNSPLHF TGCAGCGCCCGGGACAGCTCCTATAATTCACCCCTCCACTTT
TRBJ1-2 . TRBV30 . CAWSSRGAGYGYTF TGTGCCTGGAGTTCTCGGGGGGCTGGCTATGGCTACACCTTC
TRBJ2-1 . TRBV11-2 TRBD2 CASSLSSGSIGSYNEQFF TGTGCCAGCAGCTTATCTAGCGGGAGTATTGGGTCCTACAATGAGCAGTTCTTC
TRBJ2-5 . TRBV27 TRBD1 CASSFTPGQGKETQYF TGTGCCAGCAGCTTCACTCCGGGACAGGGAAAAGAGACCCAGTACTTC
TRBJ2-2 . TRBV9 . CASSVGHGAGELFF TGTGCCAGCAGCGTTGGACATGGAGCCGGGGAGCTGTTTTTT
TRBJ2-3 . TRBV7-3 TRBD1 CASSLTSATGDTDTQYF TGTGCCAGCAGCTTAACCTCGGCCACAGGGGATACAGATACGCAGTATTTT
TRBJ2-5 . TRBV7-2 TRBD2 CASSLAAGGETQYF TGTGCCAGCAGCTTAGCGGCGGGAGGAGAGACCCAGTACTTC
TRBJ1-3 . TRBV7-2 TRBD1 CASTQGQGDTIYF TGTGCCAGCACCCAGGGACAGGGAGACACCATATATTTT
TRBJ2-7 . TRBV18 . CASSPEWSSYEQYF TGTGCCAGCTCACCGGAGTGGAGCTCCTACGAGCAGTACTTC
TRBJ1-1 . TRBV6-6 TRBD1 CASSLRTGGVAEAFF TGTGCCAGCAGTCTCAGGACAGGCGGTGTCGCTGAAGCTTTCTTT
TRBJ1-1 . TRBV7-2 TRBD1 CASSFQQGANTEAFF TGTGCCAGCAGCTTTCAACAGGGGGCGAACACTGAAGCTTTCTTT
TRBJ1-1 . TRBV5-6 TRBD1 CASRRGRKAFF TGTGCCAGCAGAAGGGGGCGAAAAGCTTTCTTT
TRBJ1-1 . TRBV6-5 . CASSPRTLNTEAFF TGTGCCAGCAGTCCCAGGACACTGAACACTGAAGCTTTCTTT
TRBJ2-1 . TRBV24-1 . CATSDGPYNEQFF TGTGCCACCAGTGATGGCCCGTACAATGAGCAGTTCTTC
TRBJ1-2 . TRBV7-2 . CASSPMGEGYGYTF TGTGCCAGCAGCCCCATGGGGGAGGGCTATGGCTACACCTTC
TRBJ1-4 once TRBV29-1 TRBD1 CSVEGQGAEKLFF TGCAGCGTTGAGGGACAGGGGGCTGAAAAACTGTTTTTT
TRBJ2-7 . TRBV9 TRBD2 CASSVAGLAGFYEQYF TGTGCCAGCAGCGTAGCTGGACTAGCGGGATTTTACGAGCAGTACTTC
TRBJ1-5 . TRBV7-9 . CASSETENQPQHF TGTGCCAGCAGCGAGACAGAGAATCAGCCCCAGCATTTT
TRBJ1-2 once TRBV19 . CASSIWEDYGYTF TGTGCCAGTAGTATTTGGGAGGACTATGGCTACACCTTC
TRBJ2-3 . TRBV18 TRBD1 CASSPRGQGLFTDTQYF TGTGCCAGCTCACCCCGGGGACAGGGATTATTCACAGATACGCAGTATTTT
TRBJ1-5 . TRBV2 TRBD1 CASSGTGGDQPQHF TGTGCCAGCAGTGGGACAGGGGGGGATCAGCCCCAGCATTTT
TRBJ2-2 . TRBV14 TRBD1 CASRRTGGPGELFF TGTGCCAGCAGGCGGACAGGGGGGCCCGGGGAGCTGTTTTTT
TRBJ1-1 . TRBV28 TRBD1 CASSRQGATRRLVNEAFF TGTGCCAGCAGCCGACAGGGGGCTACGCGGAGGCTAGTTAATGAAGCTTTCTTT
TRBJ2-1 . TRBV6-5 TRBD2 CASRGLADHNEQFF TGTGCCAGCAGGGGACTAGCGGACCACAATGAGCAGTTCTTC
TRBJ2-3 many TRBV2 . CASSETRAVDTQYF TGTGCCAGCAGTGAGACCAGGGCTGTAGATACGCAGTATTTT
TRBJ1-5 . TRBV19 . CASSIGGLTYSNQPQHF TGTGCCAGTAGTATAGGTGGGCTCACCTATAGCAATCAGCCCCAGCATTTT
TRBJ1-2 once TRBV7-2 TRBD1 CASSLVGQGVGYTF TGTGCCAGCAGCTTAGTTGGGCAGGGGGTCGGCTACACCTTC
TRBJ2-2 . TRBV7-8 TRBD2 CASSLRSGGLAVGTGELFF TGTGCCAGCAGCTTAAGGTCGGGGGGGCTAGCGGTTGGTACCGGGGAGCTGTTTTTT
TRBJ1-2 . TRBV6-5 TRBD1 CASSYSSGGAGGYTF TGTGCCAGCAGTTATAGTTCAGGGGGCGCGGGTGGCTACACCTTC
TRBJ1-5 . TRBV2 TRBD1 CASRTEMWDRALYSNQPQHF TGTGCCAGCAGGACGGAAATGTGGGACAGGGCCCTTTATAGCAATCAGCCCCAGCATTTT
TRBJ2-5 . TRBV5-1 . CASSPREETQYF TGCGCCAGCAGCCCCCGCGAAGAGACCCAGTACTTC
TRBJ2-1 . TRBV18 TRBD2 CASSLTGTSGSNEQFF TGTGCCAGCTCACTCACCGGGACTAGCGGGAGTAATGAGCAGTTCTTC
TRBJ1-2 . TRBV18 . CASSLTANYGYTF TGTGCCAGCTCACTAACAGCTAACTATGGCTACACCTTC